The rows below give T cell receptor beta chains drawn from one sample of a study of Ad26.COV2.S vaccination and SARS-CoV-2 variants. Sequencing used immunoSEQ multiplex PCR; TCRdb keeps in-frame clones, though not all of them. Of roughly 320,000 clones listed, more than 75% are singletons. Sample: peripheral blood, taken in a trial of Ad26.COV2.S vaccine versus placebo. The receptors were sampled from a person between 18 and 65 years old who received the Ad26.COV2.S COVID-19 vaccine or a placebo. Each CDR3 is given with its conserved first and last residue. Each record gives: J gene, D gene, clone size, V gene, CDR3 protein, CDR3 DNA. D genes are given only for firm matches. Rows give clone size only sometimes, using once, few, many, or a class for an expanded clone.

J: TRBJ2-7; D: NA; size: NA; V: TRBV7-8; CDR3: CASSLVVDEQYF; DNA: TGTGCCAGCAGCTTAGTCGTGGACGAGCAGTACTTC
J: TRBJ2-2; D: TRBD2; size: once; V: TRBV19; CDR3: CASSKRLAENTGELFF; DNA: TGTGCCAGTAGTAAAAGACTAGCGGAGAACACCGGGGAGCTGTTTTTT
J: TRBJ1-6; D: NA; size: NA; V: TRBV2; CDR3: CASSEAGTQLHF; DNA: TGTGCCAGCAGTGAAGCCGGGACACAACTCCACTTT
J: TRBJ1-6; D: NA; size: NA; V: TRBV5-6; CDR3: CASSSTGNNSPLHF; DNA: TGTGCCAGCAGCTCAACAGGGAATAATTCACCCCTCCACTTT
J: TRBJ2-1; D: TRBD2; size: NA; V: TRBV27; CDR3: CASSLGGGWYNEQFF; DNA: TGTGCCAGCAGTTTGGGCGGGGGGTGGTACAATGAGCAGTTCTTC
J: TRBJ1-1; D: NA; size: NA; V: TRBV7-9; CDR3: CASSYRDFATEAFF; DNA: TGTGCCAGCAGCTACAGGGACTTCGCCACTGAAGCTTTCTTT
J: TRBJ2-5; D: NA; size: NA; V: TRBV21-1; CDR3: CASSLKGTRQETQYF; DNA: TGTGCCAGCAGCTTAAAGGGGACTCGACAAGAGACCCAGTACTTC
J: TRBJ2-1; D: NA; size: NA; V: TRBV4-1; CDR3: CASSQEGQGPKQFF; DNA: TGCGCCAGCAGCCAAGAAGGCCAAGGACCCAAGCAGTTCTTC
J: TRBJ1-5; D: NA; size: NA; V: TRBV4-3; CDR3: CASSQEARQMGQPQHF; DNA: TGCGCCAGCAGCCAAGAGGCTAGACAAATGGGTCAGCCCCAGCATTTT
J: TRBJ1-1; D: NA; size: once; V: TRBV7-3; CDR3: CASSLEGVVNTEAFF; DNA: TGTGCCAGCAGCTTGGAGGGGGTGGTGAACACTGAAGCTTTCTTT
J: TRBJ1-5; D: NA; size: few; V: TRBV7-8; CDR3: CASSLALAPEFQPQHF; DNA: TGTGCCAGCAGCTTAGCGCTGGCCCCGGAATTTCAGCCCCAGCATTTT
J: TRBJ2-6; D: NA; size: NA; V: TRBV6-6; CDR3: CASNPGPSSGANVLTF; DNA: TGTGCCAGCAACCCGGGACCGAGCTCTGGGGCCAACGTCCTGACTTTC
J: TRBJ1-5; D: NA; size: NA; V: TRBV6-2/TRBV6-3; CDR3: CASSYSERQPQHF; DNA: TGTGCCAGCAGTTACTCCGAACGACAGCCCCAGCATTTT
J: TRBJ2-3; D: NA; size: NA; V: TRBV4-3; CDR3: CASSQEIGGASSTDTQYF; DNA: TGCGCCAGCAGCCAAGAGATTGGGGGAGCCTCTAGCACAGATACGCAGTATTTT
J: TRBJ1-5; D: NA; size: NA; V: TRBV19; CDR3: CASSIIPRNDQPQHF; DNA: TGTGCCAGTAGTATTATACCCAGGAATGATCAGCCCCAGCATTTT
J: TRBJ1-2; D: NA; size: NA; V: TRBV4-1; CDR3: CASSQGRVGPYGYTF; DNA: TGCGCCAGCAGCCAGGGGAGGGTAGGGCCCTATGGCTACACCTTC
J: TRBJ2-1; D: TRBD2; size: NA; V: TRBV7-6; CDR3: CASSLMGWIAGGPPNEQFF; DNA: TGTGCCAGCAGCTTGATGGGGTGGATAGCGGGGGGCCCCCCCAATGAGCAGTTCTTC
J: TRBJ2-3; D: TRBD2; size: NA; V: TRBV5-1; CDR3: CASSLAPGLAGIQDTQYF; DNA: TGCGCCAGCAGCTTGGCCCCTGGACTAGCGGGGATCCAAGATACGCAGTATTTT
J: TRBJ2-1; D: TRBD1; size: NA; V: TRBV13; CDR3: CASSPLTGVWDEQFF; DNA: TGTGCCAGCAGTCCTTTGACAGGGGTTTGGGATGAGCAGTTCTTC
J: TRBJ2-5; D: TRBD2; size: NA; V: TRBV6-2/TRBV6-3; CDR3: CASSTGLAGAGETQYF; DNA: TGTGCCAGCAGTACAGGACTAGCGGGGGCGGGAGAGACCCAGTACTTC
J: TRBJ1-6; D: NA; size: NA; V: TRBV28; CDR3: CASSPGRALGSPLHF; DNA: TGTGCCAGCAGTCCGGGACGGGCCCTAGGATCACCCCTCCACTTT
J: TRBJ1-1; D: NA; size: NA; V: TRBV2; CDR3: CASILRQMNREAFF; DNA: TGTGCCAGCATTCTGCGACAGATGAACAGGGAAGCTTTCTTT
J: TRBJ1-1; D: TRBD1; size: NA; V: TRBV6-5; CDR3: CASSFRDRGPTEAFF; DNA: TGTGCCAGCAGTTTCCGGGACAGGGGGCCCACTGAAGCTTTCTTT
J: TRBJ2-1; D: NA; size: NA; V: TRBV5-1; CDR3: CASSLGSRAIYGEQFF; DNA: TGCGCCAGCAGCTTGGGTTCCCGGGCAATATACGGGGAGCAGTTCTTC
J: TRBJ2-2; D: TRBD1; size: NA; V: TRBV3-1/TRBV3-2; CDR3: CASSARNRGSGELFF; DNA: TGTGCCAGCAGCGCTCGAAACAGGGGGTCCGGGGAGCTGTTTTTT
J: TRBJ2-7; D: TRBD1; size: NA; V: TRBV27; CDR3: CASSYRQGYEQYF; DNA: TGTGCCAGCAGTTATAGACAGGGCTACGAGCAGTACTTC
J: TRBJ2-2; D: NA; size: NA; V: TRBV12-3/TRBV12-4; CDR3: CASGHLNTGELFF; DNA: TGTGCCAGCGGACACCTGAACACCGGGGAGCTGTTTTTT
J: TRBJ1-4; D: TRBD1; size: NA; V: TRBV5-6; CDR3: CASSWDTGTGDEKLFF; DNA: TGTGCCAGCAGCTGGGATACCGGGACAGGGGACGAAAAACTGTTTTTT
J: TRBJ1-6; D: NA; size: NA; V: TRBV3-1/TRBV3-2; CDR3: CASSPRTDNSPLHF; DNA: TGTGCCAGCAGCCCAAGGACAGACAATTCACCCCTCCACTTT
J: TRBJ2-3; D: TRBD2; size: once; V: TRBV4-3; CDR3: CASSQTMASGGPSTDTQYF; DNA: TGCGCCAGCAGCCAGACTATGGCTAGCGGGGGCCCAAGCACAGATACGCAGTATTTT
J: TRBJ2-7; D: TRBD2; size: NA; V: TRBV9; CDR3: CASSASGGPREQYF; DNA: TGTGCCAGCAGCGCTAGCGGGGGGCCTCGCGAGCAGTACTTC
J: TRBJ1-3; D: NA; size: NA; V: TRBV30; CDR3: CAWSSGNWGGNTIYF; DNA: TGTGCCTGGAGTAGTGGGAATTGGGGGGGAAACACCATATATTTT
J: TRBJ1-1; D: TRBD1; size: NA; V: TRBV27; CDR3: CASSKRTGRFPGDTEAFF; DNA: TGTGCCAGCAGTAAAAGGACAGGAAGATTTCCTGGGGACACTGAAGCTTTCTTT
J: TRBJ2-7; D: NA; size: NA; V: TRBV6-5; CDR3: CASSHSYEQYF; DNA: TGTGCCAGCAGCCACTCCTACGAGCAGTACTTC
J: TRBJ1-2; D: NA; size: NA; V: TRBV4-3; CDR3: CASSQDNLGPSLQGNYGYTF; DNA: TGCGCCAGCAGCCAAGATAATCTGGGACCCTCCCTCCAGGGTAACTATGGCTACACCTTC
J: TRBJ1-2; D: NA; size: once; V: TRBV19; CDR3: CASSWGCYYGYTF; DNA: TGTGCCAGTAGTTGGGGATGCTACTATGGCTACACCTTC
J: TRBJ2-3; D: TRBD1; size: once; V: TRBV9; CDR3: CASSSQGPDTQYF; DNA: TGTGCCAGCAGCTCACAGGGGCCGGATACGCAGTATTTT
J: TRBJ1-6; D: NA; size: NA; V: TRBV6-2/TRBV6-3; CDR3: CASSLGSSPLHF; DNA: TGTGCCAGCAGTTTGGGGAGTTCACCCCTCCACTTT
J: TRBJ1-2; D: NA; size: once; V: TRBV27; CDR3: CASSQRDSRNGYTF; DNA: TGTGCCAGCAGTCAACGGGACTCAAGAAATGGCTACACCTTC
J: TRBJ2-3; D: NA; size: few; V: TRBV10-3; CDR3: CAARDPTQGLTDTQYF; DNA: TGTGCCGCTAGGGACCCGACACAGGGCCTCACAGATACGCAGTATTTT
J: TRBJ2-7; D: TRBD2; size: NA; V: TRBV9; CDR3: CASSPRGTSFLEEQYF; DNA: TGTGCCAGCAGCCCCCGGGGGACTAGCTTCCTGGAGGAGCAGTACTTC
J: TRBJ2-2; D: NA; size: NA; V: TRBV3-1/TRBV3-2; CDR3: CASSQLRGGGELFF; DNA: TGTGCCAGCAGCCAATTGAGGGGCGGCGGGGAGCTGTTTTTT